This T cell receptor (beta chain) was profiled in a study of T-cell memory formation after mild COVID-19. Germline V gene lookup returns CDR1 MNHNY and CDR2 SVGAGI (reference sequence). The CDR3 totals 16 residues. V was pared by 10 bases and J by 0 bases, with 16 bases between. Regarding the study as a whole: Memory from before infection featured some responding clones, which suggests cross-reactive memory joined.

A word on this clonotype: Its antigen is not known.

The 5'RACE method, run with constant-segment primers, produced TCR alpha and TCR beta cDNA libraries (carrying sample barcodes and UMIs). TCRdb independently ran MiXCR on the 5' RACE reads; one entry per CDR3 protein. The table has 410,000 or so distinct CDR3 sequences, 20% to 30% seen once. This TCR came from an adult woman who had mild COVID-19 (a few samples of this study predate the infection). Cell type and time point are not known. The sample was PBMCs or a T cell subset sorted from them (not recorded which). J is TRBJ2-6 and V is TRBV6-6; D is possibly TRBD2 (5 bases). CDR3 amino acids: CATRPAVSSGANVLTF. Written as DNA, the CDR3 is TGTGCCACCAGACCAGCGGTCAGCTCTGGGGCCAACGTCCTGACTTTC.